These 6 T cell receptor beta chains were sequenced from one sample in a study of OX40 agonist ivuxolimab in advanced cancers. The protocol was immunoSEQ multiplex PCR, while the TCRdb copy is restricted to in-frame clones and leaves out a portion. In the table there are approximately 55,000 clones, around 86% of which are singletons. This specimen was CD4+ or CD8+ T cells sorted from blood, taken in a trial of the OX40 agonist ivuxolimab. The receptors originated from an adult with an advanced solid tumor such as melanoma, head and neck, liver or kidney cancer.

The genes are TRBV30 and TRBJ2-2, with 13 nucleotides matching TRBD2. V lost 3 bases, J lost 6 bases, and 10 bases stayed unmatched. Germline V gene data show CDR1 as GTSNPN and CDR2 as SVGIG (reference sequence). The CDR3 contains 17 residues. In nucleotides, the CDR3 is TGTGCCTGGAGGTCACTAGCGGGAGGGTCGATTGCCGGGGAGCTGTTTTTT. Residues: CAWRSLAGGSIAGELFF. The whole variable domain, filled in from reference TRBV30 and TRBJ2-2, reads SQTIHQWPATLVQPVGSPLSLECTVEGTSNPNLYWYRQAAGRGLQLLFYSVGIGQISSEVPQNLSASRPQDRQFILSSKKLLLSDSGFYLCAWRSLAGGSIAGELFFGEGSRLTVL.

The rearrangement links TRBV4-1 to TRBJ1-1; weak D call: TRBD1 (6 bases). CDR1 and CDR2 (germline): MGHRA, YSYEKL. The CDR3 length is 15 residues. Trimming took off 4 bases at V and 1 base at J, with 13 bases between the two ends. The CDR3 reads CASSLNPGQNTEAFF. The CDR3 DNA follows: TGCGCCAGCAGCCTGAATCCGGGACAGAACACTGAAGCTTTCTTT.

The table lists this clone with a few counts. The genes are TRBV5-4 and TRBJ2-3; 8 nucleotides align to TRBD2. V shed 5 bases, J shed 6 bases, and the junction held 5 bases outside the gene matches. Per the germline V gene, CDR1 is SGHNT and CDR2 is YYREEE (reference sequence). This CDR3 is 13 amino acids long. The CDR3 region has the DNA TGTGCCAGCAGGACGGGACTAGAGGATACGCAGTATTTT. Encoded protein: CASRTGLEDTQYF.

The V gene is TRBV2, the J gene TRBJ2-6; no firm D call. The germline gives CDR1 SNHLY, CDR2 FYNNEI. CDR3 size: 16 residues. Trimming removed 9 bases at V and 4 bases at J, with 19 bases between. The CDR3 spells CARFDPRLTGANVLTF. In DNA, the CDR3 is TGTGCCAGGTTCGACCCTCGGTTGACCGGGGCCAACGTCCTGACTTTC.

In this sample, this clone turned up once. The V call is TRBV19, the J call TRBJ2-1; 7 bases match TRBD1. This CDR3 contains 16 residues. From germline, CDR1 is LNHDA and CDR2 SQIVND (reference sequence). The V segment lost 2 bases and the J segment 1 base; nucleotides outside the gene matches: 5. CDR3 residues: CASSITPGGSYNEQFF. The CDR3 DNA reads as TGTGCCAGTAGTATAACCCCAGGGGGTTCCTACAATGAGCAGTTCTTC.

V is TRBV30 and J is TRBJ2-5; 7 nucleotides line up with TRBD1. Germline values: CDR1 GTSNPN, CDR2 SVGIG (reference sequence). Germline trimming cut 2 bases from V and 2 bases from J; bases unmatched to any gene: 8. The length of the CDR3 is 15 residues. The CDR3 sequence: CAWSLRAGGQETQYF. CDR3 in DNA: TGTGCCTGGAGTTTGAGGGCAGGGGGACAAGAGACCCAGTACTTC.